Listed below are T cell receptor beta chains from one sample, sequenced in a study of T cell responses to AZD1222 COVID-19 vaccine. Profiled with immunoSEQ multiplex PCR; TCRdb holds only in-frame clones, not every one. The sample holds about 120,000 clones; around 90% are singletons and the top ten take 4% to 5%. This material consisted of peripheral blood, taken 28 days after the second dose of the MenACWY control vaccine. The receptors were sampled from an adult who received the MenACWY meningococcal vaccine as a control. The CDR3 runs from the conserved cysteine through the conserved F or W. Expanded clones get a size class; other rows say once, few or many, or leave the size out.

abundance,v_gene,j_gene,CDR3aa
once,TRBV7-9,TRBJ1-4,CASSLGAATNEKLFF
NA,TRBV10-2,TRBJ2-5,CATTRVAGGQETQYF
NA,TRBV18,TRBJ1-5,CASSPESNQPQHF
NA,TRBV3-1/TRBV3-2,TRBJ2-7,CASSQDIMTVSYEQYF
NA,TRBV10-1,TRBJ1-4,CASSDRGDEKLFF
NA,TRBV9,TRBJ2-2,CASTPGPTNTGELFF
NA,TRBV25-1,TRBJ1-4,CASSVAGTGNEKLFF
once,TRBV11-2,TRBJ2-1,CASSLDSGGSMGNEQFF
once,TRBV2,TRBJ2-7,CASSPRMGHYEQYF
few,TRBV7-9,TRBJ1-1,CASSLQGERTEAFF
few,TRBV3-1/TRBV3-2,TRBJ1-6,CASSQRSGEYSPLHF
NA,TRBV5-4,TRBJ1-5,CASSRDPNSNQPQHF
NA,TRBV19,TRBJ1-4,CASSILGFATNEKLFF